The present entry profiles one T cell receptor beta chain with its context. Its specificity is not known. One end of the junction does not line up with germline, which may come from a read error. About 10 milliliters was the volume of peripheral blood drawn from each donor. Every sample had a minimum of 6 million PBMCs isolated. For the second PCR, which ran for roughly 6 to 12 cycles, a sample-barcoded 5' primer and a J-beta primer mix were used. With 12 random nucleotides, a template-switch adaptor tagged each individual cDNA molecule. TCRdb re-analysed the 5' RACE reads in MiXCR, keeping a single row per CDR3 protein. This sample has 1.5 million to 1.8 million distinct CDR3 sequences, with 42% found just once. The data originate from a study of blood T cells in healthy people across ages. General observations from the study: Per million T cells, TCR beta diversity dropped roughly linearly as age increased.

The receptor comes from a woman under 30 in good health. Source material: blood.

In DNA form, the CDR3 reads TGTGCCAGCTCGAACCAGGGGCAGAACGCTGAAGCTTTCTTT. Encoded protein: CASSNQGQNAEAFF. This rearrangement joins TRBV18 to TRBJ1-1; D possibly corresponds to TRBD1 (6 bases). The CDR3 has 14 residues. CDR1 and CDR2 from the germline V gene are KGHSH and LQKENI. Full variable domain (remainder filled in from reference TRBV18 and TRBJ1-1): NAGVMQNPRHLVRRRGQEARLRCSPMKGHSHVYWYRQLPEEGLKFMVYLQKENIIDESGMPKERFSAEFPKEGPSILRIQQVVRGDSAAYFCASSNQGQNAEAFFGQGTRLTVV.